Listed below are T cell receptor beta chains from one sample, sequenced in a study of T cell responses to AZD1222 COVID-19 vaccine. Profiled with immunoSEQ multiplex PCR; TCRdb holds only in-frame clones, not every one. The profile covers 150,000 to 200,000 clones, with roughly 92% appearing a single time and 1% taken by the ten largest. The material was peripheral blood, obtained 28 days after the second AZD1222 dose. The origin of the receptors is an adult who received the AZD1222 COVID-19 vaccine. The CDR3 runs from the conserved cysteine through the conserved F or W. D genes are given only for firm matches. Size tells how often a clone was seen (once, few, many) or the class of an expanded clone, and some rows leave it out.

>-|-|TRBJ1-1|TRBV18|13
TGTGCCAGCTCACCACCGATGGACACTGAAGCTTTCTTT
CASSPPMDTEAFF
>-|-|TRBJ1-6|TRBV6-5|14
TGTGCCACCCACACGAGCTCCTATAATTCACCCCTCCACTTT
CATHTSSYNSPLHF
>-|-|TRBJ2-3|TRBV20-1|11
TGCAGTGCTCCCGTGGGAGATACGCAGTATTTT
CSAPVGDTQYF
>-|-|TRBJ1-2|TRBV4-1|15
TGCGCCAGCAGCCAAGATACTCGCGGGAACTATGGCTACACCTTC
CASSQDTRGNYGYTF
>TRBD2|-|TRBJ2-3|TRBV29-1|15
TGCAGCGTCGCGGGTGGCGGGGGGGCGATAGATACGCAGTATTTT
CSVAGGGGAIDTQYF
>TRBD1|-|TRBJ1-5|TRBV19|17
TGTGCCAGTAGGACCGGGACAGGGGGCACGTCCCGTCAGCCCCAGCATTTT
CASRTGTGGTSRQPQHF
>TRBD1|-|TRBJ1-4|TRBV9|14
TGTGCCAGCAGCGTAGACGGGAACAGGGGAAAACTGTTTTTT
CASSVDGNRGKLFF
>TRBD2|once|TRBJ2-1|TRBV5-4|16
TGTGCCAGCAGCTTGGCCTATCCGGGAGGAAGCAATGAGCAGTTCTTC
CASSLAYPGGSNEQFF
>-|once|TRBJ1-4|TRBV2|14
TGTGCCAGCAGTGGGCGTCAGGGAGGTGAAAAACTGTTTTTT
CASSGRQGGEKLFF
>TRBD1|once|TRBJ2-7|TRBV7-2|16
TGTGCCAGCAGCCTAACTTGGGACAGAAGCTCCTACGAGCAGTACTTC
CASSLTWDRSSYEQYF
>TRBD1|-|TRBJ1-1|TRBV15|16
TGTGCCACCAGCAGAGGAGGGGGACAGGGGAACACTGAAGCTTTCTTT
CATSRGGGQGNTEAFF
>-|-|TRBJ2-3|TRBV7-6|16
TGTGCCAGCAGCTTAGTCAGGGACACCTACACAGATACGCAGTATTTT
CASSLVRDTYTDTQYF
>TRBD1|-|TRBJ1-4|TRBV9|16
TGTGCCAGCAGCGCCGGGACAGGGGGTGGTTATGAAAAACTGTTTTTT
CASSAGTGGGYEKLFF
>TRBD1|-|TRBJ2-7|TRBV10-3|13
TGTGCCTCCCACGGACAGGGGACCTACGAGCAGTACTTC
CASHGQGTYEQYF
>TRBD1|-|TRBJ1-6|TRBV27|14
TGTGCCAGCACGACGGGACAGGGGTTTTCACCCCTCCACTTT
CASTTGQGFSPLHF
>-|-|TRBJ1-2|TRBV5-4|13
TGTGCCAGCAGCTTGACCAACTTCTATGGCTACACCTTC
CASSLTNFYGYTF
>-|-|TRBJ2-1|TRBV13|13
TGTGCCAGCAGCTTAGCGGGTACATGGGAGCAGTTCTTC
CASSLAGTWEQFF
>-|-|TRBJ1-3|TRBV7-9|14
TGTGCCAGCAGCTTAGTGGGGAGAGGAAACACCATATATTTT
CASSLVGRGNTIYF
>TRBD2|-|TRBJ2-3|TRBV7-7|15
TGTGCCAGCAGCTTAGGGGGGGGACTCGGAGATACGCAGTATTTT
CASSLGGGLGDTQYF
>-|-|TRBJ2-3|TRBV19|12
TGTGCCAGTCACGGAAGCACAGATACGCAGTATTTT
CASHGSTDTQYF
>-|-|TRBJ1-5|TRBV5-1|15
TGCGCCAGCAGCTTGGACAGTGGGGGGTTTCAGCCCCAGCATTTT
CASSLDSGGFQPQHF
>-|-|TRBJ2-1|TRBV27|14
TGTGCCAGCAGTCCGACAGGTTGGGACAATGAGCAGTTCTTC
CASSPTGWDNEQFF
>-|-|TRBJ1-6|TRBV5-4|15
TGTGCCACCACGGTTACAGAGGAGTGGAATTCACCCCTCCACTTT
CATTVTEEWNSPLHF
>-|-|TRBJ2-5|TRBV9|12
TGTGCCAGCAGCGCCAACATAGAGACCCAGTACTTC
CASSANIETQYF
>TRBD2|once|TRBJ2-3|TRBV5-6|15
TGTGCCAGCAGCTGGCGGGGGGGCGGCACAGATACGCAGTATTTT
CASSWRGGGTDTQYF
>TRBD2|-|TRBJ2-7|TRBV7-3|13
TGTGCCAGCAGTGCGACTAGCGGATACGAGCAGTACTTC
CASSATSGYEQYF
>-|-|TRBJ1-2|TRBV19|15
TGTGCCAGTAGGTCCGGGCCCCGGGACGGCTATGGCTACACCTTC
CASRSGPRDGYGYTF
>-|-|TRBJ1-5|TRBV3-1/TRBV3-2|14
TGTGCCAGCAGCCAGGGGTTTAGCAATCAGCCCCAGCATTTT
CASSQGFSNQPQHF